The text below deals with one T cell receptor beta chain. The data are from a study of beta chain features in type 1 diabetes. Only one heparinised blood draw was taken per donor, and its volume averaged around 110 mL. CD45RO/CCR7/CD25/CD127/CD95/CD27 sorting isolated CD4+ naive, central memory, regulatory and stem cell-like memory cells. CDR3 length equals 14 residues. V lost 4 bases and J lost 3; bases outside the gene matches: 5. CDR1 and CDR2 from the germline V gene are SGHNT and YYREEE (reference sequence). As every portion of the isolated RNA was reverse transcribed, the sequencing read expressed TCRB transcripts. The data were produced by immunoSEQ multiplex PCR, yet TCRdb's version contains in-frame clones alone and is incomplete. This table has 150,000 or so clones, about 10% appearing once.

Sequences were obtained from central memory CD4+ T cells from blood. V gene TRBV5-4 combines with J gene TRBJ2-3; 7 nucleotides match TRBD1. The clonotype comes from a man aged 18 to 30 in good health. The CDR3 is CASSQDRETDTQYF. The CDR3 region has the DNA TGTGCCAGCAGCCAAGACAGGGAGACAGATACGCAGTATTTT. The complete variable domain, with remaining parts taken from reference TRBV5-4 and TRBJ2-3, reads ETGVTQSPTHLIKTRGQQVTLRCSSQSGHNTVSWYQQALGQGPQFIFQYYREEENGRGNFPPRFSGLQFPNYSSELNVNALELDDSALYLCASSQDRETDTQYFGPGTRLTVL.